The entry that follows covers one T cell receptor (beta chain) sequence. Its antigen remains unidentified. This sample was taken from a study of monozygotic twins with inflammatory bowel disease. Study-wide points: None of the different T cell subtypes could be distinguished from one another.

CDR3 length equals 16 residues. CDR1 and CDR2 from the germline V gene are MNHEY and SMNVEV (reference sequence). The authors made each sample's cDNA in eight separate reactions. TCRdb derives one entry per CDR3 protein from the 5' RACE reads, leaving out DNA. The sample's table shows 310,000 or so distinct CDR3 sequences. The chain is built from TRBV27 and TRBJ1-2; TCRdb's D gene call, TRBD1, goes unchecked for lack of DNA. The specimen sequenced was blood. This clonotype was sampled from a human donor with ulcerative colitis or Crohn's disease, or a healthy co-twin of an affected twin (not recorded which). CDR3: CASSPTPGETRYGYTF.